These 22 T cell receptor beta chains share one sample of origin, sequenced in a study of Ad26.COV2.S vaccination and SARS-CoV-2 variants. The protocol was immunoSEQ multiplex PCR, while the TCRdb copy is restricted to in-frame clones and leaves out a portion. The sample carries about 350,000 clones, around nine tenths recorded once. Treatment noted: over 15 received Ad26.COV2.S at low or high dose, single or two shots; 5 received placebo; per-sample allocation not given. Collection of samples fell on day 63 after the first vaccine or placebo injection. The material sequenced was peripheral blood, taken in a trial of Ad26.COV2.S vaccine versus placebo. The source of these receptors is a person aged 18-65 years who received the Ad26.COV2.S COVID-19 vaccine or a placebo.

The chain combines TRBV7-2 with TRBJ1-4, with 7 bases lining up with TRBD1. The germline gives CDR1 SGHTA, CDR2 FQGNSA. The CDR3 is 15 amino acids. V shed 5 bases and J 10 bases; nucleotides not matched to a gene: 13. CDR3 region: CASSTSTGPGRKLFF. The CDR3 DNA reads as TGTGCCAGCAGCACCTCGACAGGGCCCGGAAGAAAACTGTTTTTT. The variable domain in full, with the rest retrieved from reference TRBV7-2 and TRBJ1-4, is GAGVSQSPSNKVTEKGKDVELRCDPISGHTALYWYRQSLGQGLEFLIYFQGNSAPDKSGLPSDRFSAERTGGSVSTLTIQRTQQEDSAVYLCASSTSTGPGRKLFFGSGTQLSVL.

The chain joins TRBV27 to TRBJ2-7, with 8 bases aligning to TRBD2. J lost 4 bases, V lost 2 bases, and 7 bases had no gene match. The CDR3 spans 15 residues. CDR1 is MNHEY, CDR2 SMNVEV, per germline (reference sequence). CDR3 sequence reads: CASSLREGTLYEQYF. The DNA for the CDR3 is TGTGCCAGCAGTTTACGGGAGGGAACCCTTTACGAGCAGTACTTC.

The chain carries TRBV9 and TRBJ2-1, with TRBD2 as a possible D gene (6 bases). This CDR3 has 15 residues. CDR1 is SGDLS, CDR2 YYNGEE, per germline. Trimming took 5 bases from V and 4 from J, leaving 16 bases between them. CDR3 sequence reads: CASSDSGIPYNEQFF. In DNA form, the CDR3 reads TGTGCCAGCAGTGATAGCGGCATTCCGTACAATGAGCAGTTCTTC.

This clone appeared a single time. The chain links TRBV6-5 to TRBJ2-3; tentative D call: TRBD2 (6 bases). Germline CDR1 reads MNHEY; CDR2 reads SVGAGI. Trimming removed 5 bases at V and 0 bases at J, with 12 bases between. There are 15 residues in the CDR3. The CDR3 protein is CASSRIAVSTDTQYF. CDR3 in DNA: TGTGCCAGCAGTCGAATAGCGGTTAGCACAGATACGCAGTATTTT.

J is TRBJ2-7 and V is TRBV7-9; the D gene is possibly TRBD2 (6 bases). The V end lost 1 base, the J end lost 6 bases, and 19 bases lay between the germline ends. The V gene's germline CDR1 is SEHNR and CDR2 FQNEAQ (reference sequence). This CDR3 is 16 amino acids long. This chain's CDR3 is CASSLELTSLRGEQYF. The CDR3 DNA reads as TGTGCCAGCAGCTTAGAGCTTACATCTCTGCGGGGCGAGCAGTACTTC.

V usage is TRBV27 and J usage is TRBJ2-2; 8 bases fit TRBD2. The CDR3 has 18 amino acids. Germline CDR1 is MNHEY and CDR2 is SMNVEV (reference sequence). Trimming cost V 5 bases and J 3 bases; bases outside gene matches: 14. CDR3 protein: CASSLGGRRYMDTGELFF. The DNA of the CDR3 is TGTGCCAGCAGTCTCGGCGGGAGGCGGTATATGGACACCGGGGAGCTGTTTTTT.

CDR3 nucleotide sequence: TGCAGCGCCACTAGTCAGGGGAACACTGAAGCTTTCTTT. Its protein is CSATSQGNTEAFF. J is TRBJ1-1 and V is TRBV29-1; the D gene is possibly TRBD1 (5 bases). Trimming left V 7 bases short and J 1 base short, with 13 bases between. This CDR3 is 13 amino acids long. Germline CDR1 and CDR2: SQVTM and ANQGSEA.

This clone was seen only a few times. This sequence joins TRBV29-1 and TRBJ1-1, with 7 bases identical to TRBD1. Germline CDR1 SQVTM, CDR2 ANQGSEA. The CDR3 extends over 12 amino acids. V trimming: 6 bases; J trimming: 0 bases; junction bases outside the gene matches: 1. The CDR3 DNA sequence: TGCAGCGTGGGACAGATGAACACTGAAGCTTTCTTT. Amino acid sequence: CSVGQMNTEAFF. The whole variable domain, filled in from reference TRBV29-1 and TRBJ1-1, reads SAVISQKPSRDICQRGTSLTIQCQVDSQVTMMFWYRQQPGQSLTLIATANQGSEATYESGFVIDKFPISRPNLTFSTLTVSNMSPEDSSIYLCSVGQMNTEAFFGQGTRLTVV.

This chain uses TRBV6-2 or TRBV6-3 with TRBJ2-7; D perhaps matches TRBD1 (6 bases). Trimming left V 0 bases short and J 2 bases short, with 20 bases between. Germline V gene data show CDR1 as MNHEY and CDR2 as SVGEGT. This CDR3 spans 18 amino acids. CDR3 sequence: CASSYSWSTRGRAYEQYF. The CDR3 DNA follows: TGTGCCAGCAGTTACTCGTGGTCCACCAGGGGTCGCGCCTACGAGCAGTACTTC.

The chain combines TRBV21-1 with TRBJ2-7. TRBV21-1 is deemed a pseudogene. The CDR3 runs 15 residues. CDR3 sequence reads: CASSKKKGRCYEQYF. CDR3 sequence (DNA): TGTGCCAGCAGCAAAAAGAAGGGACGGTGCTACGAGCAGTACTTC.

This clone appeared a single time. The chain carries TRBV30 and TRBJ2-7; TRBD1 or TRBD2 may be the D gene (5 bases each). The V end was cut by 4 bases, the J end by 2 bases, with 15 bases between. Germline V CDR1 and CDR2: GTSNPN, SVGIG (reference sequence). The CDR3 consists of 14 residues. The CDR3 DNA follows: TGTGCCTGGACTTTCGGGACCTTGGCCTACGAGCAGTACTTC. Translating gives CAWTFGTLAYEQYF. The full variable domain, completed using reference TRBV30 and TRBJ2-7, is SQTIHQWPATLVQPVGSPLSLECTVEGTSNPNLYWYRQAAGRGLQLLFYSVGIGQISSEVPQNLSASRPQDRQFILSSKKLLLSDSGFYLCAWTFGTLAYEQYFGPGTRLTVT.

There are a few counts of this clone. This chain joins TRBV28 and TRBJ1-5; D is unclear. The CDR3 is 13 amino acids. The germline gives CDR1 MDHEN, CDR2 SYDVKM. V lost 10 bases to trimming and J lost 2 bases, with 12 bases between them. CDR3 bases: TGTGCCACCGCCCCCCCGGGCAATCAGCCCCAGCATTTT. This codes for CATAPPGNQPQHF.

The chain links TRBV5-1 to TRBJ2-2; 7 bases align to TRBD1. The junction had 4 bases not matched to a gene; V was cut back by 3 bases and J by 2 bases. CDR3 length: 15 residues. The germline V gene encodes CDR1 SGHRS and CDR2 YFSETQ. The DNA for the CDR3 is TGCGCCAGCAGCTCGGGGACAGTTAACACCGGGGAGCTGTTTTTT. It translates to CASSSGTVNTGELFF.

The count of this clone is one. This chain connects TRBV7-3 to TRBJ2-1, with 8 bases matching TRBD2. CDR1 is SGHTA, CDR2 FQGTGA, per germline. The trim removed 4 bases at V and 4 bases at J, leaving 6 bases unmatched. This CDR3 has 15 amino acids. CDR3 sequence: CASSSIAGLYNEQFF. CDR3 sequence (DNA): TGTGCCAGCAGCTCAATAGCGGGATTGTACAATGAGCAGTTCTTC.

For the CDR3, the DNA is TGTGCCAGCAGTTATAGGGGGACAGCCCCGAAGGGCACCATATATTTT. Translated, it gives CASSYRGTAPKGTIYF. The chain couples TRBV6-5 to TRBJ1-3, with 7 bases fitting TRBD1. This CDR3 spans 16 amino acids. The V and J ends lost 3 bases and 9 bases, in that order; junction bases with no gene match: 14. Per germline, CDR1 MNHEY and CDR2 SVGAGI.

V gene TRBV18 combines with J gene TRBJ1-1; tentatively, D is TRBD1 (6 bases). Germline CDR1 is KGHSH and CDR2 is LQKENI. Trimming took 5 bases from V and 1 from J, leaving 8 bases between them. The CDR3 loop spans 13 amino acids. In DNA form, the CDR3 reads TGTGCCAGCTCATCGGGACAGAACACTGAAGCTTTCTTT. It encodes CASSSGQNTEAFF.

The chain combines TRBV24-1 with TRBJ1-5; tentative D call: TRBD1 (5 bases). V lost 0 bases, J lost 5 bases, and 7 bases lay in between. The CDR3 extends over 14 amino acids. Germline CDR1 and CDR2: KGHDR and SFDVKD. Written as DNA, the CDR3 is TGTGCCACCAGTGATTTGGACAGAGATCAGCCCCAGCATTTT. Its protein product is CATSDLDRDQPQHF.

Comments on this clone: The sample holds other DNA sequences that translate to the same CDR3. The rearrangement uses TRBV5-1 and TRBJ2-5; TRBD1 matches at 8 bases. Germline V gives CDR1 SGHRS, CDR2 YFSETQ. After removal of 4 bases from V and 2 bases from J, the junction contained 4 bases not matched to a gene. The CDR3 is made up of 14 amino acids. CDR3 residues: CASSLGQAQETQYF. Here the CDR3 DNA reads TGCGCCAGCAGCCTGGGACAGGCGCAAGAGACCCAGTACTTC.

The chain is built from TRBV28 and TRBJ1-2, with TRBD1 matching over 7 bases. V shed 6 bases and J 5 bases; nucleotides not matched to a gene: 9. Germline lookup yields CDR1 MDHEN and CDR2 SYDVKM. The CDR3 length is 14 residues. DNA of the CDR3: TGTGCCAGCAGGCTAATACAGGGGTCGTATGGCTACACCTTC. Amino acid sequence: CASRLIQGSYGYTF.

In DNA, the CDR3 is TGTGCCAGCAGCCAAAACACAGGGAATGGCTACACCTTC. Translating it yields CASSQNTGNGYTF. The chain uses TRBV14 and TRBJ1-2, with a tentative D call TRBD1 (6 bases). The CDR3 extends over 13 amino acids. V was shortened by 2 bases and J by 6 bases, with 10 bases between the two germline ends. The germline V gene encodes CDR1 SGHDN and CDR2 FVKESK.

The chain recombines TRBV7-2 with TRBJ2-3; 9 positions agree with TRBD2. Germline-derived CDR1 and CDR2 are SGHTA and FQGNSA. The CDR3 totals 15 residues. Trimming took 3 bases from V and 4 from J; bases not matched to a gene: 5. CDR3 nucleotide sequence: TGTGCCAGCAGCTTGCGGGGGGGCTTCGCAGATACGCAGTATTTT. It codes for CASSLRGGFADTQYF.

This chain connects TRBV24-1 to TRBJ2-2; TRBD1 or TRBD2 may be the D gene (6 bases each). Germline CDR1 and CDR2: KGHDR and SFDVKD. There are 17 residues in the CDR3. V lost 1 base and J lost 3, with 14 bases in between. The CDR3 nucleotides are TGTGCCACCAGTGATTTCTTTTTCGGGGGCCACACCGGGGAGCTGTTTTTT. Protein sequence: CATSDFFFGGHTGELFF.